The next 2 T cell receptor beta chains were all read from a single sample in a study of T cell responses to AZD1222 COVID-19 vaccine. The repertoire was sequenced with immunoSEQ multiplex PCR; TCRdb's copy has only in-frame clones and lacks some. Of over 85,000 clones in the sample, roughly 86% were seen once. Material: peripheral blood, obtained 28 days after the second AZD1222 dose. The receptors derive from an adult who received the AZD1222 COVID-19 vaccine.

In this sample, this clone turned up once. This sequence joins TRBV20-1 and TRBJ2-5; TRBD2 aligns across 9 bases. Germline CDR1 is DFQATT and CDR2 is SNEGSKA (reference sequence). This CDR3 is built from 14 residues. The V segment lost 3 bases and the J segment 5 bases; nucleotides outside the gene matches: 7. CDR3 nucleotide sequence: TGCAGTGCTAGTATAGCGGGAGTGGGGGAGACCCAGTACTTC. Translated, it gives CSASIAGVGETQYF.

The CDR3 DNA follows: TGTGCCAGCAGTTCTCTTTTAGCGGGTAGCTCCTACGAGCAGTACTTC. Protein: CASSSLLAGSSYEQYF. This chain uses TRBV28 with TRBJ2-7; TRBD2 aligns across 7 bases. Per the germline V gene, CDR1 is MDHEN and CDR2 is SYDVKM. V was pared by 4 bases and J by 0 bases, with 9 bases of the junction left unmatched. CDR3 size: 16 residues.